A single sample is the source of the 30 T cell receptor beta chains below, sequenced in a study of OX40 agonist ivuxolimab in advanced cancers. Measured with immunoSEQ multiplex PCR; TCRdb has only the in-frame clones, and not every one. The profile shows approximately 89,000 clones, 88% of them singletons. This sample comprised CD4+ or CD8+ T cells sorted from blood, obtained in a trial of the OX40 agonist ivuxolimab. Receptors originate from an adult with an advanced solid tumor such as melanoma, head and neck, liver or kidney cancer.

The chain combines TRBV19 with TRBJ1-5; the D is unclear. Trimming removed 5 bases at V and 2 bases at J, with 13 bases between. The CDR3 is 15 residues long. Germline V lookup: CDR1 LNHDA, CDR2 SQIVND (reference sequence). The CDR3 DNA reads TGTGCCAGTAGTGAAGGGAATCGGGGCAATCAGCCCCAGCATTTT. Residues: CASSEGNRGNQPQHF. The variable domain in full, with the rest retrieved from reference TRBV19 and TRBJ1-5, is DGGITQSPKYLFRKEGQNVTLSCEQNLNHDAMYWYRQDPGQGLRLIYYSQIVNDFQKGDIAEGYSVSREKKESFPLTVTSAQKNPTAFYLCASSEGNRGNQPQHFGDGTRLSIL.

The chain carries TRBV6-5 and TRBJ1-6; TRBD1 might be the D (5 bases). V shed 6 bases and J shed 7 bases, with 13 bases lying between them. The CDR3 runs to 14 residues. Germline V gives CDR1 MNHEY, CDR2 SVGAGI. CDR3 residues: CASSRQSLNSPLHF. CDR3 DNA sequence: TGTGCCAGCAGCCGACAGTCCCTAAATTCACCCCTCCACTTT.

The chain is built from TRBV5-6 and TRBJ2-3; 9 bases are shared with TRBD1. V was pared by 2 bases and J by 7 bases, with 8 bases of the junction left unmatched. The CDR3 runs to 15 residues. Looked up from germline, CDR1 is SGHDT and CDR2 is YYEEEE. CDR3 in amino acids: CASSFGQGWGNTQYF. For the CDR3, the DNA is TGTGCCAGCAGCTTTGGACAGGGGTGGGGAAATACGCAGTATTTT.

This rearrangement joins TRBV7-2 to TRBJ1-5; TRBD1 agrees at 7 bases. Per the germline V gene, CDR1 is SGHTA and CDR2 is FQGNSA. This CDR3 contains 15 residues. The V segment lost 2 bases and the J segment 6 bases; nucleotides outside the gene matches: 7. This CDR3 is CASSLSSGGSQPQHF. The CDR3 DNA is TGTGCCAGCAGCTTATCATCAGGGGGAAGTCAGCCCCAGCATTTT.

V and J are TRBV6-4 and TRBJ2-3, with D hard to call. The CDR3 runs to 13 residues. Between the trimmed V and J ends, which lost 2 bases and 4 bases, there was a span of 7 bases. Germline assignment: CDR1 MRHNA and CDR2 SNTAGT. The CDR3 is CASSDQGSDTQYF. For the CDR3, the DNA is TGTGCCAGCAGTGACCAAGGGTCAGATACGCAGTATTTT.

This clone was detected once. The V call is TRBV6-6, the J call TRBJ1-3; TRBD1 is a possible D gene (6 bases). Germline-derived CDR1 and CDR2 are MNHNY and SVGAGI (reference sequence). The CDR3 is 14 residues long. Deletions cut 8 bases from V and 2 bases from J, with 13 bases between. CDR3 residues: CASRTGSTGNTIYF. As DNA, the CDR3 is TGTGCCAGCCGAACAGGGTCGACTGGAAACACCATATATTTT.

CDR3 DNA: TGTGCCAGCAGTTCGCCCCGAGGGGGAGAGACCCAGTACTTC. It is translated as CASSSPRGGETQYF. The rearrangement links TRBV2 to TRBJ2-5; D might be TRBD1 (6 bases). The germline gives CDR1 SNHLY, CDR2 FYNNEI. This CDR3 is built from 14 residues. V lost 5 bases and J 4 bases, leaving 14 bases between the germline ends.

The V gene is TRBV9, the J gene TRBJ2-3, with 9 bases fitting TRBD2. Germline CDR1 SGDLS, CDR2 YYNGEE. CDR3 length: 14 residues. V dropped 3 bases and J dropped 4; count of bases not matched to a gene: 3. The CDR3 loop reads CASSARLAADTQYF. In nucleotides, the CDR3 is TGTGCCAGCAGCGCGCGACTAGCGGCAGATACGCAGTATTTT.

V usage is TRBV9 and J usage is TRBJ2-2; D gene ambiguous. The V end lost 0 bases, the J end lost 1 base, and 7 bases lay between the germline ends. The CDR3 is 15 residues long. Per germline, CDR1 SGDLS and CDR2 YYNGEE. For the CDR3, the DNA is TGTGCCAGCAGCGTAGGGCCGGGGAACACCGGGGAGCTGTTTTTT. The encoded protein is CASSVGPGNTGELFF.

V usage is TRBV18 and J usage is TRBJ1-2; weak D call: TRBD1 (5 bases). Trimming shortened V by 2 bases and J by 2 bases, and 12 bases separated the two germline ends. CDR1 is KGHSH, CDR2 LQKENI, per germline. This CDR3 contains 15 residues. CDR3 DNA sequence: TGTGCCAGCTCACCATCGAGGGGCCTCAACTATGGCTACACCTTC. Translated, it gives CASSPSRGLNYGYTF.

This rearrangement joins TRBV5-1 to TRBJ1-4; TRBD1 is a possible D gene (6 bases). CDR3 size: 16 residues. Germline V CDR1 and CDR2: SGHRS, YFSETQ. Between the trimmed V and J ends, which lost 3 bases and 4 bases, there was a span of 16 bases. The CDR3 bases are TGCGCCAGCAGCTCGGGGACACCCAGGGGTAATGAAAAACTGTTTTTT. Protein sequence: CASSSGTPRGNEKLFF.

The chain's CDR3 is CASSLAGYNSPLHF. The CDR3 nucleotides read TGTGCCAGCAGCTTGGCAGGGTATAATTCACCCCTCCACTTT. The chain uses TRBV5-6 and TRBJ1-6; D possibly corresponds to TRBD1 (5 bases). Germline V gives CDR1 SGHDT, CDR2 YYEEEE. Trimming cost V 0 bases and J 4 bases, with 5 bases left between them. There are 14 residues in the CDR3.

The genes are TRBV5-1 and TRBJ2-3, with D uncertain. CDR1 and CDR2 from the germline V gene are SGHRS and YFSETQ. The ends were cut back, 3 bases at V and 4 bases at J, with 9 bases in the middle. The CDR3 sequence is 13 residues long. The DNA for the CDR3 is TGCGCCAGCAGCTCGGTGCAATCAGATACGCAGTATTTT. Its translation is CASSSVQSDTQYF.

This rearrangement joins TRBV19 to TRBJ2-6; D tentatively fits TRBD1 or TRBD2 (6 bases each). The CDR3 consists of 16 residues. CDR1 LNHDA and CDR2 SQIVND come from the germline V gene (reference sequence). V was clipped by 7 bases and J by 2 bases, with 15 bases between them. In DNA form, the CDR3 reads TGTGCCAGTAAGGAGGGGGTGTTGGCTGGGGCCAACGTCCTGACTTTC. Protein sequence: CASKEGVLAGANVLTF.

The CDR3 region has the DNA TGTGCCAGCAGCCCACGGACAGGGCGTAATTCACCCCTCCACTTT. Its translation: CASSPRTGRNSPLHF. The chain has TRBV7-8 and TRBJ1-6; 8 nucleotides agree with TRBD1. V shed 5 bases, J shed 6 bases, and the junction held 6 bases outside the gene matches. This CDR3 is 15 amino acids long. In germline, CDR1 is SGHVS, CDR2 FQNEAQ. The full variable domain, in which reference TRBV7-8 and TRBJ1-6 provide the parts outside the CDR3, is GAGVSQSPRYKVAKRGQDVALRCDPISGHVSLFWYQQALGQGPEFLTYFQNEAQLDKSGLPSDRFFAERPEGSVSTLKIQRTQQEDSAVYLCASSPRTGRNSPLHFGNGTRLTVT.

J is TRBJ2-3 and V is TRBV5-1, with D perhaps matching TRBD1 or TRBD2 (6 bases each). Trimming stripped 4 bases from V and 4 bases from J, with 13 bases between. The CDR3 totals 14 residues. In germline, CDR1 is SGHRS, CDR2 YFSETQ. Here the CDR3 DNA reads TGCGCCAGCAGCCCGCCCGGGGGCGCAGATACGCAGTATTTT. This encodes CASSPPGGADTQYF.

The chain combines TRBV2 with TRBJ2-2; 7 bases align to TRBD1. The CDR3 runs 16 residues. Germline-derived CDR1 and CDR2 are SNHLY and FYNNEI. V gave up 7 bases and J gave up 6 bases; unmatched junction bases: 14. CDR3: CASTSRSGGNPGELFF. In DNA form, the CDR3 reads TGTGCCAGCACCTCCCGGTCAGGGGGAAACCCCGGGGAGCTGTTTTTT.

This chain uses TRBV9 with TRBJ1-2; D unresolved. Germline CDR1 is SGDLS and CDR2 is YYNGEE. V dropped 0 bases and J dropped 8 bases, with 8 bases sitting between them. The CDR3 totals 12 residues. The CDR3 here is CASSVGPGGYTF. DNA of the CDR3: TGTGCCAGCAGCGTAGGGCCGGGAGGCTACACCTTC.

The chain has TRBV4-1 and TRBJ1-4; tentative D call: TRBD1 (6 bases). V lost 4 bases and J 10 bases, leaving 19 bases between the germline ends. The CDR3 runs 15 residues. From germline, CDR1 is MGHRA and CDR2 YSYEKL. CDR3 sequence reads: CASSPEGGLSGKLFF. The CDR3 coding sequence is TGCGCCAGCAGCCCGGAAGGGGGGCTATCTGGAAAACTGTTTTTT.

The J gene is TRBJ2-7, the V gene TRBV9, with 8 bases lining up with TRBD2. Trimming at V came to 2 bases and at J to 6 bases, leaving 4 bases not matched to a gene. Per the germline V gene, CDR1 is SGDLS and CDR2 is YYNGEE. The CDR3 extends over 13 amino acids. The CDR3 region is CASSVSRGAEQYF. CDR3 coding DNA: TGTGCCAGCAGCGTCTCGCGGGGGGCCGAGCAGTACTTC.

The chain carries TRBV11-2 and TRBJ2-4, with 9 nucleotides matching TRBD1. This CDR3 has 13 residues. V lost 3 bases to trimming and J lost 12 bases; unmatched junction nucleotides: 6. CDR1 SGHAT and CDR2 FQNNGV come from the germline V gene. The CDR3 nucleotides are TGTGCCAGCAGCTTGGGGGACAGGGCGGATCAGTACTTC. Translating it yields CASSLGDRADQYF.

CDR3 DNA: TGTGCCAGCAGCAGAGGACAGGCTGAAGCTTTCTTT. Its protein is CASSRGQAEAFF. The chain is built from TRBV7-2 and TRBJ1-1; 7 bases fit TRBD1. V lost 5 bases, J lost 6 bases, and 3 bases stayed unmatched. This CDR3 comprises 12 residues. CDR1 is SGHTA, CDR2 FQGNSA, per germline. Drawing the rest from reference TRBV7-2 and TRBJ1-1, the complete variable domain is GAGVSQSPSNKVTEKGKDVELRCDPISGHTALYWYRQSLGQGLEFLIYFQGNSAPDKSGLPSDRFSAERTGGSVSTLTIQRTQQEDSAVYLCASSRGQAEAFFGQGTRLTVV.

This clone was detected once. V gene TRBV5-4 combines with J gene TRBJ1-4; unclear D gene. Trimming stripped 3 bases from V and 0 bases from J, with 15 bases between. There are 17 residues in the CDR3. Germline CDR1 SGHNT, CDR2 YYREEE (reference sequence). CDR3 coding DNA: TGTGCCAGCAGCTGGGCAGGAGGTTTTGCAACTAATGAAAAACTGTTTTTT. Protein sequence: CASSWAGGFATNEKLFF.

The chain carries TRBV4-2 and TRBJ2-1, with D tentatively TRBD2 (7 bases). The CDR3 has 16 residues. The V gene's germline CDR1 is LGHNA and CDR2 YNFKEQ. Trimming cost V 1 base and J 4 bases, with 14 bases left between them. The CDR3 DNA follows: TGTGCCAGCAGCCAAGGGGACGGGGGGCTGTACAATGAGCAGTTCTTC. Its translation is CASSQGDGGLYNEQFF.

The genes are TRBV5-1 and TRBJ1-4, with 10 bases aligning to TRBD1. CDR1 SGHRS and CDR2 YFSETQ come from the germline V gene. This CDR3 has 14 amino acids. V was pared by 5 bases and J by 5 bases, with 3 bases of the junction left unmatched. CDR3: CASSPDRGNEKLFF. DNA of the CDR3: TGCGCCAGCAGTCCGGACAGGGGGAATGAAAAACTGTTTTTT.

The chain has TRBV30 and TRBJ1-1; maybe TRBD1 (5 bases). Trimming stripped 2 bases from V and 1 base from J, with 14 bases between. Germline V gene sequence: CDR1 GTSNPN, CDR2 SVGIG (reference sequence). CDR3 length: 15 amino acids. DNA of the CDR3: TGTGCCTGGAGTCCACCGGGACGGCGGAACACTGAAGCTTTCTTT. The encoded protein is CAWSPPGRRNTEAFF. Filled out from reference TRBV30 and TRBJ1-1, the complete variable domain reads SQTIHQWPATLVQPVGSPLSLECTVEGTSNPNLYWYRQAAGRGLQLLFYSVGIGQISSEVPQNLSASRPQDRQFILSSKKLLLSDSGFYLCAWSPPGRRNTEAFFGQGTRLTVV.

The chain has TRBV27 and TRBJ2-4; TRBD2 matches 7 bases. CDR1 and CDR2 from the germline V gene are MNHEY and SMNVEV (reference sequence). V dropped 6 bases and J dropped 4; count of bases not matched to a gene: 9. The CDR3 has 15 amino acids. The CDR3 here is CASSPFGGGKNIQYF. For the CDR3, the DNA is TGTGCCAGCAGCCCGTTTGGGGGGGGGAAAAACATTCAGTACTTC.

V is TRBV2 and J is TRBJ1-6; weak D call: TRBD1 (5 bases). Trimming stripped 3 bases from V and 9 bases from J, with 15 bases between. The CDR3 spans 15 residues. Per germline, CDR1 SNHLY and CDR2 FYNNEI. The CDR3 coding sequence is TGTGCCAGCAGTGAGAGGCGGAACGGGGCTTCACCCCTCCACTTT. This encodes CASSERRNGASPLHF. Filled out from reference TRBV2 and TRBJ1-6, the complete variable domain reads EPEVTQTPSHQVTQMGQEVILRCVPISNHLYFYWYRQILGQKVEFLVSFYNNEISEKSEIFDDQFSVERPDGSNFTLKIRSTKLEDSAMYFCASSERRNGASPLHFGNGTRLTVT.

This sequence joins TRBV7-3 and TRBJ2-5; no clear D gene. CDR3 length: 15 residues. V lost 5 bases, J lost 5 bases, and 18 bases lay in between. Germline V gene data show CDR1 as SGHTA and CDR2 as FQGTGA. For the CDR3, the DNA is TGTGCCAGCAGCCCCCTGGGGAACAGTCGTGAGACCCAGTACTTC. It codes for CASSPLGNSRETQYF.

The V and J genes are TRBV6-6 and TRBJ2-2; D gene unclear. Trimming took 7 bases from V and 4 from J, leaving 16 bases between them. This CDR3 region has 15 residues. Germline loops: CDR1 MNHNY, CDR2 SVGAGI (reference sequence). In DNA, the CDR3 is TGTGCCAGCACACTCGCAATATCGGGCACCGGGGAGCTGTTTTTT. This encodes CASTLAISGTGELFF.